The rows below give T cell receptor beta chains drawn from one sample of a study of Tregs in tolerant kidney transplant recipients. Profiling relied on immunoSEQ multiplex PCR, and the TCRdb table lists in-frame clones only, not all of them. Among about 120,000 clones listed, roughly 92% were seen once. What was sequenced was CD4+ T cells from blood. These receptors all come from a human donor in good health. CDR3s include the opening cysteine and the closing phenylalanine or tryptophan. The D gene is left open where the match is weak. Size tells how often a clone was seen (once, few, many) or the class of an expanded clone, and some rows leave it out.

>NA|TRBJ2-3|NA|TRBV7-9
CASSPLWGRSADTQYF
TGTGCCAGCAGTCCATTATGGGGAAGGAGCGCAGATACGCAGTATTTT
>TRBD2|TRBJ2-1|NA|TRBV4-2
CASSQGGGTSYNEQFF
TGTGCCAGCAGCCAAGGGGGAGGGACCTCCTACAATGAGCAGTTCTTC
>NA|TRBJ1-3|NA|TRBV6-5
CASSYSREYSGNTIYF
TGTGCCAGCAGTTATTCGCGGGAATACTCTGGAAACACCATATATTTT
>NA|TRBJ1-1|NA|TRBV2
CASSPERSEAFF
TGTGCCAGCAGCCCAGAGAGGTCTGAAGCTTTCTTT
>TRBD1|TRBJ1-6|NA|TRBV19
CASSDRGRDNSPLHF
TGTGCCAGTAGCGACAGGGGGCGAGATAATTCACCCCTCCACTTT
>NA|TRBJ1-5|NA|TRBV19
CASSTAGAPGQPQHF
TGTGCCAGTAGTACAGCCGGGGCCCCGGGGCAGCCCCAGCATTTT
>TRBD1|TRBJ2-2|NA|TRBV2
CASGPDRGNTGELFF
TGTGCCAGCGGTCCGGACAGGGGTAACACCGGGGAGCTGTTTTTT
>NA|TRBJ1-1|NA|TRBV6-1
CASSEIPHTGTEAFF
TGTGCCAGCAGTGAAATCCCCCACACGGGGACTGAAGCTTTCTTT
>NA|TRBJ1-5|NA|TRBV5-1
CASSLVGNQPQHF
TGCGCCAGCAGTTTGGTAGGCAATCAGCCCCAGCATTTT
>NA|TRBJ2-5|NA|TRBV7-2
CASSFLGPQETQYF
TGTGCCAGCAGCTTCCTGGGTCCCCAAGAGACCCAGTACTTC
>NA|TRBJ2-3|NA|TRBV29-1
CSVEFGTDTQYF
TGCAGCGTTGAGTTTGGTACAGATACGCAGTATTTT
>TRBD2|TRBJ2-3|NA|TRBV5-4
CASSVSGRAAGKDTQYF
TGTGCCAGCAGCGTTAGCGGGAGGGCCGCGGGGAAAGATACGCAGTATTTT
>NA|TRBJ2-5|NA|TRBV5-1
CASSLDYTTQYF
TGCGCCAGCAGCTTGGATTATACAACCCAGTACTTC
>NA|TRBJ2-6|once|TRBV19
CASSIAAAGANVLTF
TGTGCCAGTAGTATAGCGGCAGCCGGGGCCAACGTCCTGACTTTC
>TRBD1|TRBJ2-7|NA|TRBV18
CASSPGTGGYEQYF
TGTGCCAGCTCTCCCGGGACAGGAGGCTACGAGCAGTACTTC